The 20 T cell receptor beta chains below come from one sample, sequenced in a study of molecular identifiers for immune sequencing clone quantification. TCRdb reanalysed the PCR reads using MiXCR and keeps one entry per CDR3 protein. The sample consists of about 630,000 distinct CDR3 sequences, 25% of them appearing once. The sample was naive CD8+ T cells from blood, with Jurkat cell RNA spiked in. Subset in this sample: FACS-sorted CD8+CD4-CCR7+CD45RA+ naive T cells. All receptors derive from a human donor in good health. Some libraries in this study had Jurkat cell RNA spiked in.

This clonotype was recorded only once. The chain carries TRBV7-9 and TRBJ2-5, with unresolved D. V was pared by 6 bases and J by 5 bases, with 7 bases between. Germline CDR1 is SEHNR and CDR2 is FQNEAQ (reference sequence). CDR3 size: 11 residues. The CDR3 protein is CASSNGETQYF. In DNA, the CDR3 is TGTGCCAGCAGTAATGGTGAGACCCAGTACTTC.

In nucleotides, the CDR3 is TGCGCCAGCACGGAGACGGCAGATACGCAGTATTTT. Its protein is CASTETADTQYF. V is TRBV4-1 and J is TRBJ2-3; D unresolved. Germline V gives CDR1 MGHRA, CDR2 YSYEKL. The CDR3 has 12 amino acids. Trimming stripped 7 bases from V and 4 bases from J, with 9 bases between.

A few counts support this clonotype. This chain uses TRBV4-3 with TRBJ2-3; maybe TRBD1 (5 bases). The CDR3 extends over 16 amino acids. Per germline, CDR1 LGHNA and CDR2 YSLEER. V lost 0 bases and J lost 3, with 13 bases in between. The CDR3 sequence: CASSQDGLRGTDTQYF. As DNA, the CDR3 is TGCGCCAGCAGCCAAGATGGGTTAAGGGGTACAGATACGCAGTATTTT.

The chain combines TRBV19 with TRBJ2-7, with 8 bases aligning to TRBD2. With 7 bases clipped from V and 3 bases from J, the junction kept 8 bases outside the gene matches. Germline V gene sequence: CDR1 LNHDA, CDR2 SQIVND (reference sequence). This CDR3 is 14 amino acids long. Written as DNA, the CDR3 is TGTGCCAGTACTCCCGGGACTAGGAGCTACGAGCAGTACTTC. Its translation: CASTPGTRSYEQYF.

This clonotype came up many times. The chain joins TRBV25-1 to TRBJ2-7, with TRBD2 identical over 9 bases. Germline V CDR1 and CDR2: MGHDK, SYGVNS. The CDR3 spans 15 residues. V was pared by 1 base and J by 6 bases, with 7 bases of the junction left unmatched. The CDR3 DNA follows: TGTGCCAGCAGTGAATGGGCTAGCGGGACGGTCGAGCAGTACTTC. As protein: CASSEWASGTVEQYF.

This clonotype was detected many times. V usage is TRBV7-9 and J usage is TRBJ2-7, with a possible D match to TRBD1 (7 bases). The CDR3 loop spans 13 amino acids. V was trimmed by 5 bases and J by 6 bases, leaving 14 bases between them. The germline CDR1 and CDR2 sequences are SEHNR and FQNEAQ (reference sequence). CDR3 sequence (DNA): TGTGCCAGCAGCCCGCGGGACAGTAGCGAGCAGTACTTC. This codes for CASSPRDSSEQYF.

Written as DNA, the CDR3 is TGTGCCACCAGTGATTTGACAGACCAAGAGACCCAGTACTTC. Encoded protein: CATSDLTDQETQYF. The V gene is TRBV24-1, the J gene TRBJ2-5; D is unclear. The CDR3 length is 14 residues. Germline V CDR1 and CDR2: KGHDR, SFDVKD. With 0 bases removed from V and 0 bases from J, the gap between germline ends came to 4 bases.

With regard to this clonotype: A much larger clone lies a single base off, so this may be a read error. The CDR3 nucleotides read TGCAGAGCTAGAGATACGTTTGGATTCCCCTACGAGCAGTACTTC. The encoded protein is CRARDTFGFPYEQYF. The chain is built from TRBV20-1 and TRBJ2-7, with no clear D. The CDR3 consists of 15 residues. Germline CDR1 is DFQATT and CDR2 is SNEGSKA (reference sequence).

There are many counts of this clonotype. The CDR3 DNA reads as TGTGCCAGCAGCTTAGGTGTCGGCGAAGCAGGGAATCAGCCCCAGCATTTT. Its translation: CASSLGVGEAGNQPQHF. The chain couples TRBV7-9 to TRBJ1-5; a possible D gene is TRBD1 (5 bases). The CDR3 length is 17 residues. The germline V gene has CDR1 SEHNR and CDR2 FQNEAQ (reference sequence). Trimming shortened V by 1 base and J by 4 bases, and 17 bases separated the two germline ends.

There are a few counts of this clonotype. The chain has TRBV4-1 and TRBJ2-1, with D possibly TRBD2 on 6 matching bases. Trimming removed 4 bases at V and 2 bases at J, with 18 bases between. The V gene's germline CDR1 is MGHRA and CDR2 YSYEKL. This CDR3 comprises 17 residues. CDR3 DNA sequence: TGCGCCAGCAGCCCAGTAACGGCGGGAAATGCCTACAATGAGCAGTTCTTC. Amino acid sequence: CASSPVTAGNAYNEQFF.

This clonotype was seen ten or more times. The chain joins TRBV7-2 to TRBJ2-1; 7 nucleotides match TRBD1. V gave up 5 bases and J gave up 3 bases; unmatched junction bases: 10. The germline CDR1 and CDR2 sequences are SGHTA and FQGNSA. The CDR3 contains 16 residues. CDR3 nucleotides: TGTGCCAGCAGCCCCCTCTGGGACAGCTTCTACAATGAGCAGTTCTTC. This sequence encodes CASSPLWDSFYNEQFF.

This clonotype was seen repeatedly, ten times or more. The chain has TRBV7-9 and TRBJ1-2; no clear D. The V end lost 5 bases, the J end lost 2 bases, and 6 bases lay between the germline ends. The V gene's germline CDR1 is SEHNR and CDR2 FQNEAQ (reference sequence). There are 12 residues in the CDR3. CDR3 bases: TGTGCCAGCAGCGACGCAAACTATGGCTACACCTTC. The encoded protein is CASSDANYGYTF.

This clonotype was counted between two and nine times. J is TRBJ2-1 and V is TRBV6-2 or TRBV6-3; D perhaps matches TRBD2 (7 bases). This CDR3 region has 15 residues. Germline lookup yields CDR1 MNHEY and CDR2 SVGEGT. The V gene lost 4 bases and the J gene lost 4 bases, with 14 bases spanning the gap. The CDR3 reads CASSLGGAFYNEQFF. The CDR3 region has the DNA TGTGCCAGCAGTTTGGGGGGGGCGTTTTACAATGAGCAGTTCTTC.

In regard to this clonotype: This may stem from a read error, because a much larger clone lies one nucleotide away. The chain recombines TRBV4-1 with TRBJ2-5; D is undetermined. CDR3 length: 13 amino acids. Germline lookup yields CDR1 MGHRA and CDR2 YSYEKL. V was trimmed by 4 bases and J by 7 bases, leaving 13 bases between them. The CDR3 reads CASSPVAGVTQYF. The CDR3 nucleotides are TGCGCCAGCAGCCCCGTGGCAGGAGTGACCCAGTACTTC.

This CDR3 reads CASSSRDYGYTF. CDR3 DNA sequence: TGTGCCAGCAGCTCAAGGGACTATGGCTACACCTTC. V usage is TRBV7-9 and J usage is TRBJ1-2; D call uncertain. CDR1 is SEHNR, CDR2 FQNEAQ, per germline (reference sequence). This CDR3 contains 12 residues. V was pared by 4 bases and J by 3 bases, with 6 bases between.

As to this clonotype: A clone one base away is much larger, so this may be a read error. CDR3 residues: CASSQGTGRLAYERYF. CDR3 DNA sequence: TGCGCCAGCAGCCAAGGGACAGGCCGGCTGGCCTACGAGCGGTACTTC. The chain carries TRBV5-1 and TRBJ2-7; 8 bases fit TRBD1. The CDR3 spans 16 residues. The V gene's germline CDR1 is SGHRS and CDR2 YFSETQ.

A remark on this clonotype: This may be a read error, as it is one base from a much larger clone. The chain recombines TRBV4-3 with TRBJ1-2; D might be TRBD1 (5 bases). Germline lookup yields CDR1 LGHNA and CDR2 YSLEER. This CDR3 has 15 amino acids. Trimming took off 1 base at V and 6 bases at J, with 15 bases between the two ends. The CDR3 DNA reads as TGCGCCAGCAGCCAAGCTTCTGCTCAGGGCCATGGCTACACCTTC. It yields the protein CASSQASAQGHGYTF.

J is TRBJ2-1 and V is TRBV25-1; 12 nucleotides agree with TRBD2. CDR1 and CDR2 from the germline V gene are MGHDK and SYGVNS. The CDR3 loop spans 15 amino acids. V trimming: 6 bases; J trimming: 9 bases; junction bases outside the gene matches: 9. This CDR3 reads CASSTSGRNLVEQFF. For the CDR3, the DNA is TGTGCCAGCAGCACTAGCGGGAGGAACCTCGTTGAGCAGTTCTTC.

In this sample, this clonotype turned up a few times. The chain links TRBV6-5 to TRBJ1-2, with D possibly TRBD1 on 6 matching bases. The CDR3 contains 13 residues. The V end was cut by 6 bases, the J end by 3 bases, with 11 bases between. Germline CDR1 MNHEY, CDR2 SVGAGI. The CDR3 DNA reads TGTGCCAGCAGAACAGGGCAGGACTATGGCTACACCTTC. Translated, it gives CASRTGQDYGYTF.

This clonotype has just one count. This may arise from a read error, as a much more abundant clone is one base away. The CDR3 region has the DNA TGTGCCAACAGTCGGGATAGCAATCAGCCCCAGCATTTT. Protein product: CANSRDSNQPQHF. The V call is TRBV6-6, the J call TRBJ1-5, with no clear D. Germline V lookup: CDR1 MNHNY, CDR2 SVGAGI (reference sequence). This CDR3 is 13 amino acids long.